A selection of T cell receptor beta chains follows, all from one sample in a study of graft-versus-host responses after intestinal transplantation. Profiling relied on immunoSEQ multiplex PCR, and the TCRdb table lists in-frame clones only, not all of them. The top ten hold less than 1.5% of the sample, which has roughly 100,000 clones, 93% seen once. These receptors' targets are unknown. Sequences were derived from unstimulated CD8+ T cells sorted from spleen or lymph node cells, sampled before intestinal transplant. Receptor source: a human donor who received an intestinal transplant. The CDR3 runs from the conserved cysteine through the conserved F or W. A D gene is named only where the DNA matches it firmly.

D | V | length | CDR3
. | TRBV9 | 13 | CASSGVGDTEAFF
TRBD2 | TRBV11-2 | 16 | CASSLGLAGITDTQYF
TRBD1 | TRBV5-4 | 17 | CASSSLVGTGEDYGYTF
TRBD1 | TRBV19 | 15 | CASRSTGTVTDTQYF
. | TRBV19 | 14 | CASSLGYENTEAFF
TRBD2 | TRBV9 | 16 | CASSGGTSGGIGELFF
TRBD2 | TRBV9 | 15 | CASRGTSGGLDEQFF
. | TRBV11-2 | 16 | CASSLGEGRASYEQYF
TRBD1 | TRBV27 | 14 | CASSTTGDDYGYTF
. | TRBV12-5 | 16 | CASGLVGGKDGYEQYF
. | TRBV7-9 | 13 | CASSLGFGSGAFF
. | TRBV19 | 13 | CASTQSYTGELFF
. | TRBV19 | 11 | CASSNRYEQYF
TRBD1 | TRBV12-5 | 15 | CASGPSGGDNSPLHF
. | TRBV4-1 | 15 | CASSQGGGLYNEQFF
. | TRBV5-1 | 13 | CASSLDSNYGYTF
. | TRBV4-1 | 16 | CASSQAGINGGNTIYF
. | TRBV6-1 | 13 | CASSDGGRTEAFF
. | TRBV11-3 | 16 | CASSLDRVWGTGELFF